These T cell receptor beta chains were read from a single sample in a study of identical twins. TCRdb processed the 5' RACE reads anew with MiXCR; each CDR3 protein has one entry. Of roughly 710,000 distinct CDR3 sequences in the sample, 5.5% to 6.5% were seen once. Sequences were obtained from naive T cells sorted from blood. The receptor source for this set is a young man in good health. The CDR3 runs from the conserved cysteine through the conserved F or W. The D gene is left open where the match is weak. Not every row has a clone size; where given, it reads once, few, many or a size class.

size: few
D: .
J: TRBJ2-4
V: TRBV6-2/TRBV6-3
DNA: TGTGCCACGGGACAATCGAAAAACATTCAGTACTTC
CDR3: CATGQSKNIQYF

size: .
D: TRBD1
J: TRBJ1-4
V: TRBV15
DNA: TGTGCCACCAGCTTCAAATCCTTCGGGACAGGGGTTACAACTAATGAAAAACTGTTTTTT
CDR3: CATSFKSFGTGVTTNEKLFF

size: few
D: TRBD2
J: TRBJ2-2
V: TRBV5-4
DNA: TGTGCCAGCAGCCGGGGACTAGCGGGGGACACCGGGGAGCTGTTTTTT
CDR3: CASSRGLAGDTGELFF

size: many
D: .
J: TRBJ2-7
V: TRBV12-3/TRBV12-4
DNA: TGTGCCAGCAGTGGCTTGCAGGGGGGCGAGCAGTACTTC
CDR3: CASSGLQGGEQYF

size: few
D: .
J: TRBJ2-5
V: TRBV20-1
DNA: TGCAGTGCTAGACAAATGATACAAGAGACCCAGTACTTC
CDR3: CSARQMIQETQYF

size: .
D: .
J: TRBJ2-5
V: TRBV2
DNA: TGTGCCAGCGCCCCAACTAGAACGTCAGAGACCCAGTACTTC
CDR3: CASAPTRTSETQYF

size: many
D: .
J: TRBJ2-4
V: TRBV4-1
DNA: TGCGCCAGCAGCCAATTACAGGGAAACATTCAGTACTTC
CDR3: CASSQLQGNIQYF

size: many
D: TRBD1
J: TRBJ2-2
V: TRBV12-3/TRBV12-4
DNA: TGTGCCAGCAATCCGGGACAGGGAGCCACCGGGGAGCTGTTTTTT
CDR3: CASNPGQGATGELFF

size: many
D: .
J: TRBJ1-1
V: TRBV27
DNA: TGTGCCAGCAGTTCCCTGTTTAACACTGAAGCTTTCTTT
CDR3: CASSSLFNTEAFF

size: .
D: TRBD1
J: TRBJ1-1
V: TRBV5-1
DNA: TGCGCCAGCAATCCGGAGGGGGCGGACACTGAAGCTTTCTTT
CDR3: CASNPEGADTEAFF

size: many
D: .
J: TRBJ1-4
V: TRBV9
DNA: TGTGCCAGCAGCCCAGGGAATGAAAAACTGTTTTTT
CDR3: CASSPGNEKLFF

size: few
D: .
J: TRBJ2-7
V: TRBV7-9
DNA: TGTGCCAGCAGCTCCCGGGAATACTACGAGCAGTACTTC
CDR3: CASSSREYYEQYF

size: few
D: .
J: TRBJ1-2
V: TRBV14
DNA: TGTGCCAGCAGCCAAGATCGGAACGGGGGAGGATATGGCTACACCTTC
CDR3: CASSQDRNGGGYGYTF

size: many
D: .
J: TRBJ2-1
V: TRBV6-2/TRBV6-3
DNA: TGTGCCAGCAGTTACTCACCGGCTGGGCTAAAGTCCTACAATGAGCAGTTCTTC
CDR3: CASSYSPAGLKSYNEQFF

size: few
D: .
J: TRBJ2-3
V: TRBV18
DNA: TGTGCCAGCTCAACAGCGCCCGGGACCAAACCTTTAGATACGCAGTATTTT
CDR3: CASSTAPGTKPLDTQYF

size: .
D: TRBD2
J: TRBJ2-2
V: TRBV5-1
DNA: TGCGCCAGCAGCTGGGGGCTACTAGCGGGATACACCGGGGAGCTGTTTTTT
CDR3: CASSWGLLAGYTGELFF

size: .
D: .
J: TRBJ2-2
V: TRBV30
DNA: TGTGCCTGGATCCAGGGTCCGAACACCGGGGAGCTGTTTTTT
CDR3: CAWIQGPNTGELFF

size: few
D: TRBD2
J: TRBJ2-2
V: TRBV19
DNA: TGTGCCAGTAGTATTAGCGGGAGGAACCCCGGGGAGCTGTTTTTT
CDR3: CASSISGRNPGELFF

size: many
D: TRBD1
J: TRBJ1-1
V: TRBV6-5
DNA: TGTGCCAGCAGTTACCAGGGGGGTAACACTGAAGCTTTCTTT
CDR3: CASSYQGGNTEAFF

size: few
D: TRBD2
J: TRBJ2-1
V: TRBV24-1
DNA: TGTGCCACCAGTGACTCTGGACTAGCGGGAGTTGAGGGGCTTCTCAATGAGCAGTTCTTC
CDR3: CATSDSGLAGVEGLLNEQFF

size: many
D: .
J: TRBJ1-5
V: TRBV27
DNA: TGTGCCAGCAGTTTCGAACAGTCGGGTCAGCCCCAGCATTTT
CDR3: CASSFEQSGQPQHF

size: many
D: TRBD2
J: TRBJ2-2
V: TRBV7-3
DNA: TGTGCCAGCAGCCTAGGGACTATTCCCCCCGGGGAGCTGTTTTTT
CDR3: CASSLGTIPPGELFF

size: many
D: .
J: TRBJ2-3
V: TRBV6-1
DNA: TGTGCCAGCAGTGGCCAGGACCCAGATACGCAGTATTTT
CDR3: CASSGQDPDTQYF

size: many
D: .
J: TRBJ2-3
V: TRBV20-1
DNA: TGCAGTGCTAGAGACGCCCGGACCAACACAGATACGCAGTATTTT
CDR3: CSARDARTNTDTQYF

size: .
D: .
J: TRBJ2-6
V: TRBV15
DNA: TGTGCCACCAGCAGAGATCGGCATCCTGGGGCCAACGTCCTGACTTTC
CDR3: CATSRDRHPGANVLTF

size: many
D: .
J: TRBJ1-1
V: TRBV29-1
DNA: TGCAGCGTACGGGTAATGGACACTGAAGCTTTCTTT
CDR3: CSVRVMDTEAFF

size: many
D: .
J: TRBJ1-2
V: TRBV5-1
DNA: TGCGCCAGCACCTCTTCAAAGAGCTCGTATGGCTACACCTTC
CDR3: CASTSSKSSYGYTF

size: many
D: .
J: TRBJ2-3
V: TRBV6-2/TRBV6-3
DNA: TGTGCCAGCAGTCCCGAGACAGGCCTAACGGGCACAGATACGCAGTATTTT
CDR3: CASSPETGLTGTDTQYF

size: many
D: TRBD2
J: TRBJ2-2
V: TRBV5-1
DNA: TGCGCCAGCAGCTCAAAGCGGGAGGAGAGTTCCGGGGAGCTGTTTTTT
CDR3: CASSSKREESSGELFF

size: few
D: TRBD1
J: TRBJ1-5
V: TRBV25-1
DNA: TGTGCCAGCAGTGAAGATTGGACAGGGGTTGCAGGCAATCAGCCCCAGCATTTT
CDR3: CASSEDWTGVAGNQPQHF

size: .
D: TRBD2
J: TRBJ2-5
V: TRBV12-3/TRBV12-4
DNA: TGTGCCAGCAGCACTAGCGGGAGGGCTCCGTACTTC
CDR3: CASSTSGRAPYF

size: few
D: .
J: TRBJ1-5
V: TRBV3-1
DNA: TGTGCCAGCAGCCAAGCGAGCGACTATCAGCCCCAGCATTTT
CDR3: CASSQASDYQPQHF

size: few
D: .
J: TRBJ2-5
V: TRBV11-2
DNA: TGTGCCAGCAGTCGAGGGACAAGAGAGACCCAGTACTTC
CDR3: CASSRGTRETQYF

size: .
D: TRBD1
J: TRBJ2-2
V: TRBV24-1
DNA: TGTGCCACCAGTGCTCCCGGGACAGAGTACACCGGGGAGCTGTTTTTT
CDR3: CATSAPGTEYTGELFF

size: few
D: .
J: TRBJ2-1
V: TRBV4-3
DNA: TGCGCCAGCAGCCAACAACCCCCGGACCTCTCCTACAATGAGCAGTTCTTC
CDR3: CASSQQPPDLSYNEQFF

size: many
D: .
J: TRBJ2-2
V: TRBV24-1
DNA: TGTGCCACCGGGCCGCCGAACACCGGGGAGCTGTTTTTT
CDR3: CATGPPNTGELFF

size: .
D: .
J: TRBJ1-4
V: TRBV5-1
DNA: TGCGCCAGCAGCTTGGCGTCCGGAGATAATGAAAAACTGTTTTTT
CDR3: CASSLASGDNEKLFF

size: many
D: TRBD1
J: TRBJ2-5
V: TRBV10-1
DNA: TGCGCCAGCAGTGACCCTTGGGACAGGGGGCAAGAGACCCAGTACTTC
CDR3: CASSDPWDRGQETQYF

size: many
D: TRBD2
J: TRBJ2-1
V: TRBV20-1
DNA: TGCAGTGCTAGAGAAGTAGCGGGAGCCAATGAGCAGTTCTTC
CDR3: CSAREVAGANEQFF

size: few
D: .
J: TRBJ2-1
V: TRBV7-2
DNA: TGTGCCAGCAGCTGGGACTCCTTAGAGCAGTTCTTC
CDR3: CASSWDSLEQFF

size: few
D: .
J: TRBJ2-4
V: TRBV7-2
DNA: TGTGCCAGCAGCTTTGGCCCCGGGAGTGGAGCCAAAAACATTCAGTACTTC
CDR3: CASSFGPGSGAKNIQYF

size: few
D: TRBD1
J: TRBJ2-1
V: TRBV24-1
DNA: TGTGCCACCAGTGATTCCGGGACAGATTACAACAATGAGCAGTTCTTC
CDR3: CATSDSGTDYNNEQFF